This TCR beta chain was sequenced in a study of neurological immune-mediated disorders. This clonotype was recorded many times. TCRdb recomputed calls from the 5' RACE reads with MiXCR, one row per CDR3 protein. The data hold about 38,000 distinct CDR3 sequences, with 4.8% observed a single time. The CDR3 covers 11 residues. Germline V CDR1 and CDR2: KGHDR, SFDVKD. Trimming shortened V by 4 bases and J by 8 bases, and 7 bases separated the two germline ends. The receptor's source is a man younger than 35 in good health. The sequenced sample was CD4+ T cells from blood. This chain uses TRBV24-1 with TRBJ1-2; D is unresolved. The CDR3 bases are TGTGCCACCAGTGAGGGAGACGGCTACACCTTC. Translating it yields CATSEGDGYTF.